This TCR beta chain was retrieved from a study of somatic mutations in cytotoxic T cells in rheumatoid arthritis. The data were produced by immunoSEQ multiplex PCR, yet TCRdb's version contains in-frame clones alone and is incomplete. The data show about 10,000 clones, with 75% to 90% seen just once and about 1% held by the top ten. This clone was detected only once. The antigen remains undetermined. Other DNA sequences of this sample code for an identical CDR3. Findings and caveats of the study: The antigen targets of the expanded CD8+ clones were unknown. The study found that the largest CD8+ clone exceeded 20% of CD8+ cells in about an eighth of the roughly 65 patients.

J was trimmed by 6 bases and V by 5 bases; bases with no gene match: 12. Germline V CDR1 and CDR2: SEHNR, FQNEAQ (reference sequence). This CDR3 is built from 16 residues. The sequence derives from a woman aged 18 to 35 with rheumatoid arthritis. The sequencing sample was made of CD4+ T cells sorted from blood. This sequence joins TRBV7-9 and TRBJ2-7; 11 nucleotides agree with TRBD1. CDR3 DNA: TGTGCCAGCAGCCTATCCGGGACAGGGGGATTGGGCGAGCAGTACTTC. Translated: CASSLSGTGGLGEQYF.